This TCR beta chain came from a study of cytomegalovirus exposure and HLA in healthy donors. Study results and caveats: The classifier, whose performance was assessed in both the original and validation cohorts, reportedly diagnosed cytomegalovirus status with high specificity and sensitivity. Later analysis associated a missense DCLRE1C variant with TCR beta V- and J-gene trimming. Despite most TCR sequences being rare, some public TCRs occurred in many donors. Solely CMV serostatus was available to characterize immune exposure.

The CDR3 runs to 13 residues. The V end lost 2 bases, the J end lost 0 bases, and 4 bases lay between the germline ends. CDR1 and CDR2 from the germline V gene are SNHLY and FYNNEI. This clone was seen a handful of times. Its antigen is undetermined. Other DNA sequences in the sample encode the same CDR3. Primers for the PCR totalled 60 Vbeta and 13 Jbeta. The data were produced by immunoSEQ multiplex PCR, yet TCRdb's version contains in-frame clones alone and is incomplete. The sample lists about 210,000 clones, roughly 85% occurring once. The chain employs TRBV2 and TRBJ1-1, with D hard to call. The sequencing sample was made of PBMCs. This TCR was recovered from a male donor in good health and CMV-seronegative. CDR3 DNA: TGTGCCAGCAGTGAATCAGTGAACACTGAAGCTTTCTTT. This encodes CASSESVNTEAFF.